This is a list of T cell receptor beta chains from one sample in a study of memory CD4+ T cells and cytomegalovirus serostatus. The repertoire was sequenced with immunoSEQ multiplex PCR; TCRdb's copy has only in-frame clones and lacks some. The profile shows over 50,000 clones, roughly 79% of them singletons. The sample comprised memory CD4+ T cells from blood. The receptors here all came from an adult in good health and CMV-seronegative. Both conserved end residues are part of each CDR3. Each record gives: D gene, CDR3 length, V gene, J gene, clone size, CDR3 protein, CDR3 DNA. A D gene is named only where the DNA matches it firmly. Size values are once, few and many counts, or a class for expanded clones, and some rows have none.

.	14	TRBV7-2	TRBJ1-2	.	CASRAQAGFRGYTF	TGTGCCAGCAGGGCACAGGCGGGGTTTCGGGGCTACACCTTC
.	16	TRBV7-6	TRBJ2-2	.	CASSPSEGSYTGELFF	TGTGCCAGCAGCCCCTCCGAAGGATCTTACACCGGGGAGCTGTTTTTT
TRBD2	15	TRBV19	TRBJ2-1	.	CASSPQRGGGNEQFF	TGTGCCAGTAGTCCACAGCGGGGGGGCGGGAATGAGCAGTTCTTC
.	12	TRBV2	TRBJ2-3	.	CASSDWGDTQYF	TGTGCCAGCAGTGACTGGGGGGATACGCAGTATTTT
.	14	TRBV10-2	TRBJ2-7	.	CASSSRGRSYEQYF	TGCGCCAGCAGCTCTCGCGGTCGCTCCTACGAGCAGTACTTC
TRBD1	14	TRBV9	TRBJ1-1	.	CASSLLQGSTEAFF	TGTGCCAGCAGCTTATTACAGGGGAGCACTGAAGCTTTCTTT
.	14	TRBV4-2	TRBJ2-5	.	CASSLGGGQETQYF	TGTGCCAGCAGCTTAGGGGGGGGCCAAGAGACCCAGTACTTC
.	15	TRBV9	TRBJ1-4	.	CASSPNRATNEKLFF	TGTGCCAGCAGCCCAAACCGCGCAACTAATGAAAAACTGTTTTTT
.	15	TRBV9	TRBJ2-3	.	CASGARGPRTDTQYF	TGTGCCAGCGGGGCCCGGGGGCCACGCACAGATACGCAGTATTTT
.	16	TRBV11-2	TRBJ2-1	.	CASSLRGRVGSNEQFF	TGTGCCAGCAGCTTACGTGGCAGGGTGGGGAGCAATGAGCAGTTCTTC
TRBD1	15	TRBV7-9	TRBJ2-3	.	CASSKTGTVTDTQYF	TGTGCCAGCAGCAAGACAGGGACAGTCACAGATACGCAGTATTTT
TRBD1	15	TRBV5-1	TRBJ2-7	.	CASSPTGQTSYEQYF	TGCGCCAGCAGCCCGACGGGACAGACTTCTTACGAGCAGTACTTC
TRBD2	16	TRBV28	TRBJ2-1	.	CASSSAGLAGGAEQFF	TGTGCCAGCAGTTCCGCCGGACTAGCGGGGGGCGCTGAGCAGTTCTTC
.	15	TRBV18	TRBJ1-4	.	CASSLQTATNEKLFF	TGTGCCAGCTCACTCCAGACAGCAACTAATGAAAAACTGTTTTTT
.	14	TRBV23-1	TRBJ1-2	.	CASSQCAETCGYTF	TGCGCCAGCAGTCAATGTGCGGAGACCTGTGGCTACACCTTC
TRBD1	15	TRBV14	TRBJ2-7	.	CASSRRTGSYYEQYF	TGTGCCAGCAGCCGAAGGACAGGGAGTTACTACGAGCAGTACTTC
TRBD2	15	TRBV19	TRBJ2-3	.	CASRYSGGRTDTQYF	TGTGCCAGTAGGTACAGCGGGGGCCGCACAGATACGCAGTATTTT
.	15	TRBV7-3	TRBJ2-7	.	CASSLEPGASYEQYF	TGTGCCAGCAGCTTGGAGCCAGGGGCCTCCTACGAGCAGTACTTC
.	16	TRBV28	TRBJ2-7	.	CASSSLGGDKLYEQYF	TGTGCCAGCAGCAGTTTGGGGGGGGACAAACTCTACGAGCAGTACTTC
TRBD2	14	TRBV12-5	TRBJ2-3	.	CASGRSGGTDTQYF	TGTGCTAGTGGCCGTAGCGGGGGAACAGATACGCAGTATTTT
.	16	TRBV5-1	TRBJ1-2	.	CASTRDPAKDTYGYTF	TGCGCCAGCACCCGGGACCCCGCGAAGGACACCTATGGCTACACCTTC
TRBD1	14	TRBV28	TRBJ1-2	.	CASSSRDRGNGYTF	TGTGCCAGCAGTTCAAGGGACAGGGGGAATGGCTACACCTTC
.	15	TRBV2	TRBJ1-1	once	CASKRESHANTEAFF	TGTGCCAGCAAAAGGGAAAGCCACGCGAACACTGAAGCTTTCTTT
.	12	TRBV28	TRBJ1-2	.	CASSTITYGYTF	TGTGCCAGCAGCACAATTACCTATGGCTACACCTTC
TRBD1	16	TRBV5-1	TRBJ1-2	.	CASSPTPDRGDYGYTF	TGCGCCAGCAGCCCGACCCCGGACAGGGGCGACTATGGCTACACCTTC
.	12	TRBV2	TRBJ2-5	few	CASSPGQETQYF	TGTGCCAGCAGCCCGGGGCAAGAGACCCAGTACTTC
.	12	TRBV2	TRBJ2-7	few	CASRRSSYEQYF	TGTGCCAGCCGACGTAGCTCCTACGAGCAGTACTTC
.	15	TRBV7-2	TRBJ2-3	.	CASSASNPFINTQYF	TGTGCCAGCAGTGCCTCCAATCCATTCATAAATACGCAGTATTTT
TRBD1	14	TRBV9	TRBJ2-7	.	CASSVGDRAYEQYF	TGTGCCAGCAGCGTAGGAGACAGGGCCTACGAGCAGTACTTC
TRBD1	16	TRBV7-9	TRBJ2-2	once	CASSTGQGVNTGELFF	TGTGCCAGCAGCACGGGACAGGGCGTGAACACCGGGGAGCTGTTTTTT
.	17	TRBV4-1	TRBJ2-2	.	CASSPNGGNYNTGELFF	TGCGCCAGCAGCCCGAACGGGGGAAACTATAACACCGGGGAGCTGTTTTTT
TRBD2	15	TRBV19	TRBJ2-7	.	CASSYLAGGLYEQYF	TGTGCCAGTAGTTACTTGGCGGGGGGGCTCTACGAGCAGTACTTC